What follows are 21 T cell receptor beta chains derived from one specimen sequenced in a study of regulatory and conventional T cells in RAG deficiency. Regulatory T cells were sorted from blood as CD4+ CD25-high CD127-low cells. The table came from immunoSEQ multiplex PCR; TCRdb's copy has only in-frame clones and leaves some out. The sample holds 9,400 or so clones, around 89% seen once. Another study also made use of these data, one on regulatory T cells. That paper adds: Primers: 52 TRBV forward and 13 TRBJ reverse.

Material: Tregs sorted from blood. The receptors were gathered from a human donor in good health.

The chain has TRBV18 and TRBJ2-7; D is possibly TRBD2 (5 bases). V was clipped by 1 base and J by 0 bases, with 16 bases between them. CDR3 length equals 17 residues. CDR1 is KGHSH, CDR2 LQKENI, per germline. CDR3: CASSPRRASLSSYEQYF. CDR3 bases: TGTGCCAGCTCACCACGGCGAGCTAGCCTGAGCTCCTACGAGCAGTACTTC.

J is TRBJ2-7 and V is TRBV7-2, with D perhaps matching TRBD2 (5 bases). In germline, CDR1 is SGHTA, CDR2 FQGNSA. This CDR3 is 15 amino acids long. V lost 6 bases and J 3 bases, leaving 18 bases between the germline ends. CDR3 bases: TGTGCCAGCAGAGCGGTCGAAGGGCTCGGCTACGAGCAGTACTTC. Residues: CASRAVEGLGYEQYF.

This chain joins TRBV5-1 and TRBJ2-1, with 14 positions matching TRBD2. The J segment lost 4 bases and the V segment lost 4 bases, leaving 7 bases of the junction unmatched. Germline V lookup: CDR1 SGHRS, CDR2 YFSETQ. This CDR3 has 17 residues. The CDR3 reads CASSTGTSGSGYNEQFF. The CDR3 coding sequence is TGCGCCAGCAGCACCGGGACTAGCGGGAGCGGTTACAATGAGCAGTTCTTC. The entire variable domain, with the rest obtained from reference TRBV5-1 and TRBJ2-1, is as follows: KAGVTQTPRYLIKTRGQQVTLSCSPISGHRSVSWYQQTPGQGLQFLFEYFSETQRNKGNFPGRFSGRQFSNSRSEMNVSTLELGDSALYLCASSTGTSGSGYNEQFFGPGTRLTVL.

The chain recombines TRBV20-1 with TRBJ1-2, with D uncertain. Trimming removed 5 bases at V and 3 bases at J, with 7 bases between. The CDR3 is made up of 11 amino acids. Germline CDR1 and CDR2: DFQATT and SNEGSKA (reference sequence). CDR3 amino acids: CSAQEDYGYTF. The CDR3 coding sequence is TGCAGTGCTCAGGAGGACTATGGCTACACCTTC.

The chain combines TRBV2 with TRBJ2-5; D is undetermined. Germline V lookup: CDR1 SNHLY, CDR2 FYNNEI. V shed 4 bases and J shed 5 bases, with 11 bases lying between them. This CDR3 is 13 amino acids long. CDR3 bases: TGTGCCAGCAGTGTGGGCAGAATGGAGACCCAGTACTTC. Residues: CASSVGRMETQYF.

The gene calls are TRBV2 and TRBJ2-3; D is undetermined. Trimming pared 8 bases from V and 3 bases from J, leaving 12 bases between. The CDR3 is 13 amino acids. Germline V gene sequence: CDR1 SNHLY, CDR2 FYNNEI. In nucleotides, the CDR3 is TGTGCCAGCCAAATGGTAACAACAGATACGCAGTATTTT. Protein: CASQMVTTDTQYF.

This chain uses TRBV5-4 with TRBJ2-3; 8 positions match TRBD1. The CDR3 totals 17 residues. From germline, CDR1 is SGHNT and CDR2 YYREEE (reference sequence). V gave up 3 bases and J gave up 0 bases; unmatched junction bases: 9. The CDR3 sequence is CASSYLTGGDSTDTQYF. The CDR3 DNA sequence: TGTGCCAGCAGCTACTTAACAGGGGGAGATAGCACAGATACGCAGTATTTT.

The chain links TRBV25-1 to TRBJ2-5; D ambiguous. In germline, CDR1 is MGHDK, CDR2 SYGVNS. This CDR3 has 12 amino acids. Trimming took off 4 bases at V and 3 bases at J, with 6 bases between the two ends. The CDR3: CASSGAEETQYF. In DNA, the CDR3 is TGTGCCAGCAGTGGGGCAGAAGAGACCCAGTACTTC. The full variable domain, completed using reference TRBV25-1 and TRBJ2-5, is EADIYQTPRYLVIGTGKKITLECSQTMGHDKMYWYQQDPGMELHLIHYSYGVNSTEKGDLSSESTVSRIRTEHFPLTLESARPSHTSQYLCASSGAEETQYFGPGTRLLVL.

The chain recombines TRBV28 with TRBJ1-6, with D possibly being TRBD1 (5 bases). The germline V and J ends were trimmed by 6 bases and 9 bases, with 9 bases remaining between them. The CDR3 totals 12 residues. CDR1 and CDR2 from the germline V gene are MDHEN and SYDVKM. This CDR3 reads CASRGVISPLHF. DNA of the CDR3: TGTGCCAGCAGAGGGGTTATTTCACCCCTCCACTTT.

The chain couples TRBV9 to TRBJ1-1, with D maybe TRBD1 (6 bases). This CDR3 comprises 16 residues. The V end was cut by 0 bases, the J end by 2 bases, with 14 bases between. Germline values: CDR1 SGDLS, CDR2 YYNGEE. The CDR3 DNA follows: TGTGCCAGCAGCGTAGCCCCGCAGGGGTCTAACACTGAAGCTTTCTTT. It is translated as CASSVAPQGSNTEAFF.

This clone has only a few counts. This chain links TRBV7-9 with TRBJ1-2; maybe TRBD1 (5 bases). CDR1 SEHNR and CDR2 FQNEAQ come from the germline V gene (reference sequence). This CDR3 contains 13 residues. With 5 bases removed from V and 5 bases from J, the gap between germline ends came to 12 bases. DNA for the CDR3: TGTGCCAGCAGCCAAGGGGCACGATATGGCTACACCTTC. Translation gives CASSQGARYGYTF. Full variable domain (rest looked up from reference TRBV7-9 and TRBJ1-2): DTGVSQNPRHKITKRGQNVTFRCDPISEHNRLYWYRQTLGQGPEFLTYFQNEAQLEKSRLLSDRFSAERPKGSFSTLEIQRTEQGDSAMYLCASSQGARYGYTFGSGTRLTVV.

The chain uses TRBV16 and TRBJ2-3; tentatively, D is TRBD1 (5 bases). V shed 5 bases and J shed 0 bases, with 15 bases lying between them. The CDR3 sequence is 16 residues long. The V gene's germline CDR1 is KGHSY and CDR2 FQNENV. The chain's CDR3 is CASSIQGTSSTDTQYF. The CDR3 DNA sequence: TGTGCCAGCAGCATCCAGGGAACTTCTAGCACAGATACGCAGTATTTT.

V gene TRBV27 combines with J gene TRBJ2-1; 9 bases line up with TRBD2. Germline V gene lookup returns CDR1 MNHEY and CDR2 SMNVEV (reference sequence). V was pared by 4 bases and J by 2 bases, with 3 bases of the junction left unmatched. The CDR3 loop spans 15 amino acids. CDR3 coding DNA: TGTGCCAGCAGTTCGACTAGCGGTACCTACAATGAGCAGTTCTTC. This gives the protein CASSSTSGTYNEQFF.

This clone was counted once. The chain couples TRBV27 to TRBJ2-2, with 7 bases fitting TRBD1. CDR3 length equals 18 residues. V trimming: 5 bases; J trimming: 0 bases; junction bases outside the gene matches: 12. Germline V CDR1 and CDR2: MNHEY, SMNVEV (reference sequence). CDR3 protein: CASSARGTAHANTGELFF. The CDR3 DNA reads TGTGCCAGCAGTGCGAGAGGGACAGCCCACGCGAACACCGGGGAGCTGTTTTTT.

The DNA for the CDR3 is TGTGCCAGCAGCTTGGCTACTAGTTTGGGCTACGAGCAGTACTTC. This translates into CASSLATSLGYEQYF. V gene TRBV5-6 combines with J gene TRBJ2-7; D might be TRBD2 (5 bases). This CDR3 region has 15 residues. Germline CDR1 reads SGHDT; CDR2 reads YYEEEE. V lost 0 bases and J 3 bases, leaving 13 bases between the germline ends.

This clone has only one observation. V is TRBV5-1 and J is TRBJ2-2; D not certain. V lost 4 bases and J lost 0, with 19 bases in between. CDR3 length: 18 amino acids. Germline loops: CDR1 SGHRS, CDR2 YFSETQ. CDR3 amino acids: CASSPPKKYRTNTGELFF. CDR3 in DNA: TGCGCCAGCAGCCCTCCTAAGAAGTACAGAACGAACACCGGGGAGCTGTTTTTT.

There are a few counts of this clone. The rearrangement joins TRBV7-9 to TRBJ2-7, with TRBD2 as a possible D gene (6 bases). CDR3 length equals 15 residues. Looked up from germline, CDR1 is SEHNR and CDR2 is FQNEAQ (reference sequence). The V and J ends lost 1 base and 4 bases respectively, with 14 bases between them. The CDR3 coding sequence is TGTGCCAGCAGCTTAGGCTGGGGGGAAAGATACGAGCAGTACTTC. Its translation: CASSLGWGERYEQYF.

This clone has a single count. The chain links TRBV5-1 to TRBJ2-3; D is unclear. CDR3 length: 13 amino acids. V was cut by 4 bases and J by 3 bases, with 9 bases left in between. Germline CDR1 and CDR2: SGHRS and YFSETQ. The CDR3 loop reads CASSPRLTDTQYF. In DNA, the CDR3 is TGCGCCAGCAGCCCACGTCTGACAGATACGCAGTATTTT.

V usage is TRBV5-6 and J usage is TRBJ2-1; D call uncertain. This CDR3 spans 13 amino acids. V lost 4 bases and J 7 bases, leaving 12 bases between the germline ends. Germline CDR1 and CDR2: SGHDT and YYEEEE. The chain's CDR3 is CASSLDPANEQFF. The CDR3 nucleotides are TGTGCCAGCAGCCTGGACCCCGCTAATGAGCAGTTCTTC.

The CDR3 coding sequence is TGTGCCAGCAGTGCCGGGGGCGCGGGGGGAAACACCATATATTTT. Protein: CASSAGGAGGNTIYF. This rearrangement joins TRBV2 to TRBJ1-3, with TRBD1 as a possible D gene (6 bases). V gave up 4 bases and J gave up 4 bases, with 14 bases separating them. CDR1 and CDR2 (germline): SNHLY, FYNNEI. This CDR3 has 15 amino acids.

The chain links TRBV10-2 to TRBJ2-1, with D perhaps matching TRBD1 or TRBD2 (7 bases each). The V end lost 4 bases, the J end lost 7 bases, and 14 bases lay between the germline ends. The CDR3 totals 14 residues. CDR1 is WSHSY and CDR2 is SAAADI in the germline V gene. CDR3 nucleotides: TGCGCCAGCAGTGGACAGGGAGGGTGGAATGAGCAGTTCTTC. Translation gives CASSGQGGWNEQFF.